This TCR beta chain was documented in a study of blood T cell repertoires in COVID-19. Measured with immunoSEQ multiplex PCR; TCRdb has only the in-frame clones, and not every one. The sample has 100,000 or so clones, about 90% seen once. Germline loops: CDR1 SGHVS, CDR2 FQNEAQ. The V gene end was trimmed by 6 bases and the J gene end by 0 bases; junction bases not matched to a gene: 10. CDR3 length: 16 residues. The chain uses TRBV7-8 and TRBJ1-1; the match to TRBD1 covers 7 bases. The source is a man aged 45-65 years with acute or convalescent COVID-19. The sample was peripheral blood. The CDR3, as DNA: TGTGCCAGCAGACCTCTAACAGGGACAGTGAACACTGAAGCTTTCTTT. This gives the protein CASRPLTGTVNTEAFF.